These T cell receptor beta chains were read from a single sample in a study of OX40 agonist ivuxolimab in advanced cancers. Libraries were prepared by immunoSEQ multiplex PCR; TCRdb keeps only in-frame clonotypes and omits some of them. In the table there are around 84,000 clones, under 95% of which are singletons. Sequences were derived from CD4+ or CD8+ T cells sorted from blood, sampled in a trial of the OX40 agonist ivuxolimab. These TCRs come from an adult with an advanced solid tumor such as melanoma, head and neck, liver or kidney cancer. The CDR3 runs from the conserved cysteine through the conserved F or W. D genes are given only for firm matches. Clone size, where shown, is once, few, many, or a class for clones that have expanded.

d_gene | abundance | j_gene | v_gene | CDR3aa | CDR3nt
NA | NA | TRBJ2-7 | TRBV5-1 | CASSLAGNNEQYF | TGCGCCAGCAGTTTGGCAGGTAACAACGAGCAGTACTTC
TRBD2 | NA | TRBJ2-1 | TRBV6-5 | CASSQRGAYNEQFF | TGTGCCAGCAGTCAGCGGGGGGCATACAATGAGCAGTTCTTC
NA | NA | TRBJ1-4 | TRBV14 | CASSQDQGRGIGEKLFF | TGTGCCAGCAGCCAAGATCAAGGCCGAGGCATCGGGGAAAAACTGTTTTTT
NA | NA | TRBJ2-7 | TRBV5-1 | CASSSGYEQYF | TGCGCCAGCAGCTCGGGATACGAGCAGTACTTC
NA | few | TRBJ2-7 | TRBV11-3 | CASSLGTDYEQYF | TGTGCCAGCAGCTTAGGGACAGATTACGAGCAGTACTTC
NA | NA | TRBJ1-1 | TRBV9 | CASSVAANTEAFF | TGTGCCAGCAGCGTGGCAGCGAACACTGAAGCTTTCTTT
TRBD2 | NA | TRBJ2-5 | TRBV10-3 | CAISPLWRGTQETQYF | TGTGCCATCAGCCCCCTTTGGCGGGGGACGCAAGAGACCCAGTACTTC
TRBD1 | NA | TRBJ2-7 | TRBV7-9 | CASQGTDYEQYF | TGTGCCAGCCAAGGGACAGACTACGAGCAGTACTTC
NA | NA | TRBJ2-7 | TRBV7-8 | CASSLAGDVSYEQYF | TGTGCCAGCAGCTTAGCAGGGGACGTCTCCTACGAGCAGTACTTC
NA | NA | TRBJ1-6 | TRBV11-2 | CASSPAGRSDSPLHF | TGTGCCAGCAGCCCCGCCGGGCGCTCTGATTCACCCCTCCACTTT
NA | few | TRBJ1-5 | TRBV13 | CASSLGPSGQPQHF | TGTGCCAGCAGCTTAGGGCCTTCGGGTCAGCCCCAGCATTTT
TRBD2 | NA | TRBJ2-3 | TRBV7-6 | CASSLLAGGIDTQYF | TGTGCCAGCAGCCTTCTAGCGGGGGGTATAGATACGCAGTATTTT
NA | NA | TRBJ2-5 | TRBV5-6 | CASSLVRAQETQYF | TGTGCCAGCAGCTTGGTCAGGGCTCAAGAGACCCAGTACTTC
TRBD1 | NA | TRBJ2-5 | TRBV29-1 | CSVEDLKGARNQETQYF | TGCAGCGTTGAAGACTTAAAGGGGGCCCGGAACCAAGAGACCCAGTACTTC